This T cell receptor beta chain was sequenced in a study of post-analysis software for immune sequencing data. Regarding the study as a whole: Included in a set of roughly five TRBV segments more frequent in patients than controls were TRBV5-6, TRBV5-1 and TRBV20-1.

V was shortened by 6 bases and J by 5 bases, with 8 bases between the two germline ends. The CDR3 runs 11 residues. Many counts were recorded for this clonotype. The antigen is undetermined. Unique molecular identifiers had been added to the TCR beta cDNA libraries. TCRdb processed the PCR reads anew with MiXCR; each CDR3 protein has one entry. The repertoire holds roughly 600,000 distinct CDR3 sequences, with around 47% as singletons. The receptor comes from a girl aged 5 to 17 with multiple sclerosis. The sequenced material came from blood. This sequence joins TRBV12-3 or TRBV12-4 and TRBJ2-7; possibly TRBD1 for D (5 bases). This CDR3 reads CASSRDHEQYF. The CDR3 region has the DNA TGTGCCAGCAGCAGGGATCACGAGCAGTACTTC.